This T cell receptor beta chain is from a study of blood T cell repertoires in COVID-19. Study overall: Sites across the United States, Italy and Spain contributed samples from acute and convalescent COVID-19. Sources were T cells, B-cell-depleted T cells, or PBMCs; the material itself was cDNA or gDNA.

Per the original methods: Nucleated cell counts were estimated from reference gene primer amplification. TCRdb keeps only in-frame clones here, not all; method: immunoSEQ multiplex PCR. The V and J calls and clone size are taken from that table; D and trimming were inferred from the DNA. Of about 100,000 clones in the sample, roughly 85% were seen once. The CDR3 contains 15 residues. Germline assignment: CDR1 SGHNT and CDR2 YYREEE (reference sequence). The germline V and J ends were trimmed by 4 bases and 4 bases, with 15 bases remaining between them. The sample consisted of peripheral blood. The clonotype was recovered from a man aged 70 or older with active or convalescent COVID-19. The rearrangement uses TRBV5-4 and TRBJ2-1, with D possibly TRBD1 on 6 matching bases. CDR3 sequence (DNA): TGTGCCAGCAGCCTACCAGGGGATCAATACAATGAGCAGTTCTTC. The encoded protein is CASSLPGDQYNEQFF.